The 16 T cell receptor beta chains presented below share a single source sample, sequenced in a study of blood T cell repertoires in COVID-19 (TCRdb year 2020). The library was obtained by the immunoSEQ multiplex PCR assay. TCRdb's version of the immuneACCESS table is confined to in-frame rearrangements and falls short of the full clone set. An unresolved V gene accounts for under half of the shortfall where checked; the remainder is of unknown origin. The sample table lists a few hundred thousand clones, less than 90% of them with a count of one. The leading ten clones occupy about 1.6% of the sample. The sequenced material came from peripheral blood. These receptors were taken from a middle-aged woman who had recovered from COVID-19.

The chain employs TRBV16 and TRBJ1-6, with D possibly TRBD1 on 5 matching bases. This CDR3 region has 17 residues. The ends were cut back, 5 bases at V and 0 bases at J, with 14 bases in the middle. The V gene's germline CDR1 is KGHSY and CDR2 FQNENV. The CDR3 protein is CASSLDTLSSYNSPLHF. The CDR3 coding sequence is TGTGCCAGCAGCTTGGACACCTTAAGCTCCTATAATTCACCCCTCCACTTT.

The rearrangement uses TRBV28 and TRBJ2-3; 7 nucleotides agree with TRBD1. The CDR3 length is 15 residues. J lost 5 bases, V lost 4 bases, and 9 bases had no gene match. Germline V lookup: CDR1 MDHEN, CDR2 SYDVKM. CDR3 DNA sequence: TGTGCCAGCAGTTCTCCGGGACAGCTCCTAGATACGCAGTATTTT. Translating gives CASSSPGQLLDTQYF.

The chain has TRBV30 and TRBJ2-6; the D gene is possibly TRBD2 (6 bases). V gave up 5 bases and J gave up 4 bases, with 15 bases separating them. The CDR3 has 15 residues. Germline V gene lookup returns CDR1 GTSNPN and CDR2 SVGIG (reference sequence). The CDR3 reads CAWDSSESGANVLTF. Here the CDR3 DNA reads TGTGCCTGGGATTCTAGCGAGTCAGGGGCCAACGTCCTGACTTTC. Filled out from reference TRBV30 and TRBJ2-6, the complete variable domain reads SQTIHQWPATLVQPVGSPLSLECTVEGTSNPNLYWYRQAAGRGLQLLFYSVGIGQISSEVPQNLSASRPQDRQFILSSKKLLLSDSGFYLCAWDSSESGANVLTFGAGSRLTVL.

The chain recombines TRBV6-6 with TRBJ1-4, with TRBD1 as a possible D gene (6 bases). The germline V and J ends were trimmed by 4 bases and 5 bases, with 14 bases remaining between them. This CDR3 contains 15 residues. In germline, CDR1 is MNHNY, CDR2 SVGAGI (reference sequence). CDR3 loop: CASSSQGRGNEKLFF. CDR3 DNA sequence: TGTGCCAGCAGTTCCCAGGGGAGGGGAAATGAAAAACTGTTTTTT.

This clone was picked up a small number of times. The V gene is TRBV10-1, the J gene TRBJ2-3, with no clear D. Trimming removed 2 bases from V and 0 bases from J, with 15 bases in between. The CDR3 covers 17 residues. Germline CDR1 is WNHNN and CDR2 is SYGVQD (reference sequence). The CDR3 DNA follows: TGCGCCAGCAGTGAGGGCTGGGCAGCCTCTAGCACAGATACGCAGTATTTT. Amino acid sequence: CASSEGWAASSTDTQYF.

The chain carries TRBV6-5 and TRBJ1-3; the D is unclear. This CDR3 spans 14 amino acids. Trimming took 0 bases from V and 7 from J, leaving 10 bases between them. Germline V gene data show CDR1 as MNHEY and CDR2 as SVGAGI. The CDR3 is CASSYSSQANTIYF. CDR3 coding DNA: TGTGCCAGCAGTTACTCGAGCCAGGCGAACACCATATATTTT.

The chain is built from TRBV28 and TRBJ2-1; 7 nucleotides agree with TRBD2. The CDR3 is 15 residues long. Unmatched junction bases numbered 6, after V lost 3 bases and J lost 4 bases. The germline V gene encodes CDR1 MDHEN and CDR2 SYDVKM. The CDR3 coding sequence is TGTGCCAGCAGTTTTCGGGGGGACGGGTACAATGAGCAGTTCTTC. It is translated as CASSFRGDGYNEQFF. The entire variable domain, with the rest obtained from reference TRBV28 and TRBJ2-1, is as follows: DVKVTQSSRYLVKRTGEKVFLECVQDMDHENMFWYRQDPGLGLRLIYFSYDVKMKEKGDIPEGYSVSREKKERFSLILESASTNQTSMYLCASSFRGDGYNEQFFGPGTRLTVL.

The chain carries TRBV11-2 and TRBJ2-7; D perhaps matches TRBD1 (5 bases). Trimming took off 1 base at V and 1 base at J, with 17 bases between the two ends. Germline V gene data show CDR1 as SGHAT and CDR2 as FQNNGV. The CDR3 contains 17 residues. Written as DNA, the CDR3 is TGTGCCAGCAGCTTAGGACCAGGACAAGGGGAATCCTACGAGCAGTACTTC. Amino acid sequence: CASSLGPGQGESYEQYF.

This chain links TRBV6-6 with TRBJ2-2; TRBD1 might be the D (6 bases). This CDR3 comprises 16 residues. Trimming took off 8 bases at V and 1 base at J, with 17 bases between the two ends. Germline CDR1 MNHNY, CDR2 SVGAGI (reference sequence). The CDR3 here is CASWGKGHRNTGELFF. The CDR3 DNA reads as TGTGCCAGCTGGGGTAAGGGACATCGGAACACCGGGGAGCTGTTTTTT.

V usage is TRBV5-4 and J usage is TRBJ1-2; 7 bases match TRBD1. CDR3 length equals 13 residues. Unmatched junction bases numbered 3, after V lost 4 bases and J lost 3 bases. Germline lookup yields CDR1 SGHNT and CDR2 YYREEE (reference sequence). CDR3 sequence: CASSNTGDYGYTF. CDR3 in DNA: TGTGCCAGCAGCAATACAGGGGACTATGGCTACACCTTC. Using reference TRBV5-4 and TRBJ1-2 for the parts outside the CDR3, the full variable domain is ETGVTQSPTHLIKTRGQQVTLRCSSQSGHNTVSWYQQALGQGPQFIFQYYREEENGRGNFPPRFSGLQFPNYSSELNVNALELDDSALYLCASSNTGDYGYTFGSGTRLTVV.

The rearrangement links TRBV5-4 to TRBJ1-2; 9 bases fit TRBD1. This CDR3 comprises 15 residues. In germline, CDR1 is SGHNT, CDR2 YYREEE (reference sequence). The V and J ends lost 4 bases and 3 bases, in that order; junction bases with no gene match: 7. CDR3 sequence (DNA): TGTGCCAGCAGCGACCACAGGGGGCCTGACTATGGCTACACCTTC. Translating gives CASSDHRGPDYGYTF. Full variable domain (remainder filled in from reference TRBV5-4 and TRBJ1-2): ETGVTQSPTHLIKTRGQQVTLRCSSQSGHNTVSWYQQALGQGPQFIFQYYREEENGRGNFPPRFSGLQFPNYSSELNVNALELDDSALYLCASSDHRGPDYGYTFGSGTRLTVV.

The rearrangement links TRBV20-1 to TRBJ2-7, with D tentatively TRBD2 (5 bases). CDR3 size: 14 residues. Germline V gene lookup returns CDR1 DFQATT and CDR2 SNEGSKA (reference sequence). V was trimmed by 3 bases and J by 7 bases, leaving 19 bases between them. CDR3 loop: CSASVSGDSTEQYF. As DNA, the CDR3 is TGCAGTGCTAGTGTATCCGGGGATTCTACGGAGCAGTACTTC.

J is TRBJ2-2 and V is TRBV28; D ambiguous. The CDR3 runs to 13 residues. V was clipped by 5 bases and J by 2 bases, with 6 bases between them. Germline V gives CDR1 MDHEN, CDR2 SYDVKM. CDR3 residues: CASSHSNTGELFF. The CDR3 DNA reads as TGTGCCAGCAGTCACAGCAACACCGGGGAGCTGTTTTTT.

The genes are TRBV5-1 and TRBJ2-1; no firm D call. Trimming took off 0 bases at V and 7 bases at J, with 11 bases between the two ends. Germline values: CDR1 SGHRS, CDR2 YFSETQ. This CDR3 contains 14 residues. The CDR3, as DNA: TGCGCCAGCAGCTTGGCCAGTGGCAGAAATGAGCAGTTCTTC. Its protein is CASSLASGRNEQFF.

This rearrangement joins TRBV28 to TRBJ1-6; D is perhaps TRBD1 (5 bases). This CDR3 region has 16 residues. Trimming removed 3 bases from V and 7 bases from J, with 16 bases in between. Germline-derived CDR1 and CDR2 are MDHEN and SYDVKM. CDR3 DNA: TGTGCCAGCAGTTTGGGGGGGGGACGGCAGAATTCACCCCTCCACTTT. It codes for CASSLGGGRQNSPLHF.

The chain joins TRBV3-1 (or the pseudogene TRBV3-2) to TRBJ1-2; weak D call: TRBD1 (5 bases). The CDR3 covers 12 residues. V lost 3 bases, J lost 8 bases, and 10 bases lay in between. Germline CDR1 and CDR2: LGHDT and YNNKEL (reference sequence). Written as DNA, the CDR3 is TGTGCCAGCAGCCACCGAGACAGAGGCTACACCTTC. This codes for CASSHRDRGYTF.